These 15 T cell receptor beta chains share one sample of origin, sequenced in a study of blood T cell repertoires in COVID-19. The data were produced by immunoSEQ multiplex PCR, yet TCRdb's version contains in-frame clones alone and is incomplete. Among some 220,000 clones listed, just under 85% were seen once. Sequenced material: peripheral blood. All receptors come from a man aged 45-65 years with acute or convalescent COVID-19.

V usage is TRBV30 and J usage is TRBJ2-5; D uncertain. This CDR3 spans 13 amino acids. Germline-derived CDR1 and CDR2 are GTSNPN and SVGIG (reference sequence). V was clipped by 0 bases and J by 1 base, with 6 bases between them. This CDR3 is CAWSVSSQETQYF. The CDR3 DNA reads TGTGCCTGGAGTGTTTCGTCCCAAGAGACCCAGTACTTC.

The chain couples TRBV19 to TRBJ1-1; D call uncertain. V lost 3 bases and J lost 4, with 9 bases in between. CDR1 LNHDA and CDR2 SQIVND come from the germline V gene (reference sequence). This CDR3 region has 13 residues. For the CDR3, the DNA is TGTGCCAGTAGTATTATCTCCAGCACTGAAGCTTTCTTT. Translation gives CASSIISSTEAFF.

In DNA, the CDR3 is TGTGCCAGCAGCGTAGCGGCAGATACGCAGTATTTT. The encoded protein is CASSVAADTQYF. The chain has TRBV9 and TRBJ2-3; D ambiguous. Germline CDR1 and CDR2: SGDLS and YYNGEE. V was clipped by 0 bases and J by 4 bases, with 3 bases between them. The CDR3 has 12 amino acids. The whole variable domain, remainder taken from reference TRBV9 and TRBJ2-3, is DSGVTQTPKHLITATGQRVTLRCSPRSGDLSVYWYQQSLDQGLQFLIQYYNGEERAKGNILERFSAQQFPDLHSELNLSSLELGDSALYFCASSVAADTQYFGPGTRLTVL.

The chain recombines TRBV30 with TRBJ2-7, with unresolved D. Germline CDR1 GTSNPN, CDR2 SVGIG (reference sequence). V was cut by 0 bases and J by 2 bases, with 11 bases left in between. CDR3 length: 14 residues. The chain's CDR3 is CAWSVGVYPYEQYF. CDR3 nucleotides: TGTGCCTGGAGTGTAGGAGTCTACCCCTACGAGCAGTACTTC.

This clone has a single count. The chain carries TRBV4-1 and TRBJ1-2; TRBD1 aligns across 8 bases. The germline V gene encodes CDR1 MGHRA and CDR2 YSYEKL. The trim removed 2 bases at V and 4 bases at J, leaving 3 bases unmatched. The length of the CDR3 is 14 residues. CDR3 DNA: TGCGCCAGCAGCCAAAGCGGACAGGGCTATGGCTACACCTTC. Translation: CASSQSGQGYGYTF.

This clone was observed a single time. The V gene is TRBV19, the J gene TRBJ2-7; D is possibly TRBD2 (6 bases). CDR3 length: 14 residues. V gave up 6 bases and J gave up 2 bases, with 14 bases separating them. CDR1 and CDR2 (germline): LNHDA, SQIVND (reference sequence). CDR3 DNA: TGTGCCAGTAGCGGGGACTGGGGGACCTACGAGCAGTACTTC. Translating it yields CASSGDWGTYEQYF.

The genes are TRBV2 and TRBJ2-2; 11 bases match TRBD1. Germline-derived CDR1 and CDR2 are SNHLY and FYNNEI. This CDR3 spans 14 amino acids. The J segment lost 6 bases and the V segment lost 7 bases, leaving 4 bases of the junction unmatched. The CDR3 here is CASKDRGRPGELFF. The CDR3 DNA reads as TGTGCCAGCAAGGACAGGGGGCGCCCCGGGGAGCTGTTTTTT. Combining the CDR3 with reference TRBV2 and TRBJ2-2 gives the whole variable domain EPEVTQTPSHQVTQMGQEVILRCVPISNHLYFYWYRQILGQKVEFLVSFYNNEISEKSEIFDDQFSVERPDGSNFTLKIRSTKLEDSAMYFCASKDRGRPGELFFGEGSRLTVL.

This clone was counted a single time. The chain recombines TRBV6-5 with TRBJ1-4; 7 nucleotides match TRBD1. J lost 4 bases, V lost 6 bases, and 2 bases had no gene match. Germline CDR1 and CDR2: MNHEY and SVGAGI. There are 13 residues in the CDR3. CDR3 loop: CASRGQINEKLFF. CDR3 nucleotide sequence: TGTGCCAGCAGGGGACAGATTAATGAAAAACTGTTTTTT.

The J gene is TRBJ2-3, the V gene TRBV5-1; D may be TRBD2 (6 bases). The CDR3 sequence is 16 residues long. The ends were cut back, 4 bases at V and 6 bases at J, with 21 bases in the middle. Germline values: CDR1 SGHRS, CDR2 YFSETQ. The CDR3, as DNA: TGCGCCAGCAGCGCCGGCGGTGCGGGGCCCGGGGATACGCAGTATTTT. Translation: CASSAGGAGPGDTQYF.

This chain connects TRBV11-1 to TRBJ2-5; a weak D match, TRBD2 (6 bases). Germline assignment: CDR1 SGHAT and CDR2 FQDESV (reference sequence). The CDR3 is made up of 15 amino acids. V lost 5 bases, J lost 3 bases, and 16 bases lay in between. In DNA, the CDR3 is TGTGCCAGCAGCCCCCGAGGAGGGGCTGAAGAGACCCAGTACTTC. It yields the protein CASSPRGGAEETQYF.

V is TRBV15 and J is TRBJ1-1, with 7 nucleotides matching TRBD1. The CDR3 sequence is 15 residues long. Germline CDR1 and CDR2: LNHNV and YYDKDF (reference sequence). V shed 5 bases and J 3 bases; nucleotides not matched to a gene: 9. The CDR3 nucleotides read TGTGCCACCAGCGGAGGACAGGCTGGGGACACTGAAGCTTTCTTT. It translates to CATSGGQAGDTEAFF. The variable domain in full, completed from reference TRBV15 and TRBJ1-1, reads DAMVIQNPRYQVTQFGKPVTLSCSQTLNHNVMYWYQQKSSQAPKLLFHYYDKDFNNEADTPDNFQSRRPNTSFCFLDIRSPGLGDTAMYLCATSGGQAGDTEAFFGQGTRLTVV.

The chain carries TRBV6-1 and TRBJ1-5; 7 bases agree with TRBD1. CDR1 MNHNS and CDR2 SASEGT come from the germline V gene. Trimming at V came to 2 bases and at J to 0 bases, leaving 4 bases not matched to a gene. The CDR3 loop spans 16 amino acids. The CDR3 sequence: CASSEPRQGSNQPQHF. The CDR3 bases are TGTGCCAGCAGTGAACCCAGACAGGGTAGCAATCAGCCCCAGCATTTT.

The V and J genes are TRBV5-6 and TRBJ2-2, with 9 positions matching TRBD2. Germline V gene data show CDR1 as SGHDT and CDR2 as YYEEEE. There are 15 residues in the CDR3. Unmatched junction bases numbered 4, after V lost 2 bases and J lost 5 bases. In nucleotides, the CDR3 is TGTGCCAGCAGCTTTGGGACTAGCAGTACCGGGGAGCTGTTTTTT. Protein product: CASSFGTSSTGELFF.

This sequence joins TRBV6-5 and TRBJ2-3; D perhaps matches TRBD2 (6 bases). The V gene lost 6 bases and the J gene lost 8 bases, with 15 bases spanning the gap. The CDR3 runs to 13 residues. Germline V gene data show CDR1 as MNHEY and CDR2 as SVGAGI. CDR3 protein: CASRGTAQGTQYF. The CDR3 nucleotides are TGTGCCAGCAGGGGGACTGCCCAGGGTACGCAGTATTTT.

V and J are TRBV6-5 and TRBJ2-7; D is perhaps TRBD1 (5 bases). The germline V gene has CDR1 MNHEY and CDR2 SVGAGI. V was trimmed by 10 bases and J by 0 bases, leaving 16 bases between them. The CDR3 has 14 amino acids. The CDR3 region is CATQVGRSSYEQYF. CDR3 sequence (DNA): TGTGCCACACAGGTGGGGCGAAGCTCCTACGAGCAGTACTTC.